The clone carrying this T cell receptor (beta chain) was counted once. The antigen is unknown. At one end the junction does not follow the germline gene, possibly because of a read error. The entry originates in a study of shared clonotypes between healthy human individuals. In replicate PCRs of sorted subsets, roughly 200 ng DNA, about 30,000 T cell genomes, was used. The protocol was immunoSEQ multiplex PCR, while the TCRdb copy is restricted to in-frame clones and leaves out a portion. Of 2 million to 3 million clones in the sample, 80% to 95% were seen once. Study results and caveats: There were few donors, and this limited the genetic and exposure-history diversity represented.

The germline V gene encodes CDR1 SSHAT and CDR2 FNYEAQ (reference sequence). This CDR3 spans 12 amino acids. Material: naive CD4+ T cells from PBMCs. The subset was: CD45RA+ positively selected. The chain joins TRBV7-7 to TRBJ2-2, with D tentatively TRBD2 (5 bases). The clonotype was recovered from a man aged 18 to 30 in good health. Some clones in this sample may be carry-over from other donors' samples. The CDR3 is CASGSNTEELFF. CDR3 nucleotides: TGTGCCAGCGGGAGTAACACCGAGGAGCTGTTTTTT.